This T cell receptor (beta chain) was identified in a study of blood T cell repertoires in COVID-19. Profiled with immunoSEQ multiplex PCR; TCRdb holds only in-frame clones, not every one. The repertoire includes 85,000 to 120,000 clones, around 90% of them detected once, and more than 5% sits in the top ten. CDR3 length: 13 residues. Germline lookup yields CDR1 SGHAT and CDR2 FQNNGV. Trimming removed 1 base at V and 2 bases at J, with 6 bases between. This sequence joins TRBV11-2 and TRBJ2-7; D gene ambiguous. Sequenced input: peripheral blood. This sequence originates from a woman between 50 and 59 years old with COVID-19, enrolled during active disease. The DNA of the CDR3 is TGTGCCAGCAGCTTAGTCCCAGCCTACGAGCAGTACTTC. It yields the protein CASSLVPAYEQYF.